This TCR beta chain derives from a study of blood T cell repertoires in COVID-19 (dated by TCRdb to 2019 to 2021). For the wider study: Collaborator samples came from the United States, Italy and Spain and covered acute and convalescent phases of COVID-19. The material from the prospective study consisted of cDNA or gDNA derived from T cells, B-cell-depleted T cells, or PBMCs. The dataset comprised deeply sampled blood TCRbeta repertoires from subjects exposed to, actively infected with, or recovered from COVID-19. The repertoires were released in a freely available public database meant as a resource for research on the immune response to SARS-CoV-2. The samples were drawn from the first 160 participants of the ongoing ImmuneRACE study and from 950 to 1,500 subjects provided by 6 global collaborators. The sample metadata nearly always contained a de-identified subject ID, COVID-19 status, age in years and sex. Where available, HLA class I and class II types were obtained from metadata supplied by the sample provider rather than from assay-based typing. Results the study describes overall, beyond this receptor: How much clinical and demographic metadata was included differed by source and by participant, and the metadata was provided uncurated.

CDR1 and CDR2, per the germline V gene, are SGHDT and YYEEEE. From the cysteine up to the phenylalanine, the CDR3 has a length of 14 residues. Solely the CDR3 DNA is kept, with 42 bases framed from the first base. For this chain, trimming is 2 bases at the V end and 5 bases at the J end, and the number of junction bases without a gene match is 5. Concerning this clone: Its antigen target is currently unknown. No much larger clone exists at a distance of one base, and base qualities are not known.

TCRbeta CDR3 regions were amplified from genomic DNA using the immunoSEQ Assay, a bias-controlled multiplex PCR. The study's own analysis went as follows. The number of nucleated cells in each sample was estimated from the amplification of reference gene primers within the assay. Sequence reads were collapsed and filtered to measure the absolute abundance of every unique TCRbeta CDR3 rearrangement. For each sample, productive Simpson clonality was calculated as the square root of Simpson's diversity index over productive rearrangements. Imported from immuneACCESS, the table was reduced by TCRdb to in-frame sequences with V and J called. These copies leave out some clones; in studies compared against another copy, an unresolved V gene accounts for under half, and the cause of the remainder is not known. V and J calls and clone size follow that table, whereas D and trimming were derived from the DNA. This sample holds a few hundred thousand clones; roughly 80% were observed only once. The ten largest account for over 9.5% of the sample.

Whole blood was collected in K2EDTA tubes by collaborating institutions according to the institutions' own protocols. For TCRbeta analysis, collaborators shipped samples as frozen whole blood, isolated PBMCs, or DNA extracted from either of those sample types. The rearrangement combines TRBV5-6 with TRBJ1-1; 8 bases in the junction line up with TRBD1. The source material was peripheral blood. This clonotype originated in a woman aged 80 or older with acute or convalescent COVID-19. This receptor has the CDR3 CASSFGQGATEAFF. Here is the DNA: TGTGCCAGCAGCTTTGGACAGGGTGCTACTGAAGCTTTCTTT.